These 6 T cell receptor beta chains originate from one sample sequenced in a study of T cell changes during pregnancy in multiple sclerosis. The method was immunoSEQ multiplex PCR; TCRdb's version includes in-frame clones alone and lacks a portion of them. The sample shows 60,000 or so clones, 80% to 95% of them seen only once. Sequenced here: peripheral blood, sampled in the first trimester of pregnancy. These receptors were taken from a female donor with multiple sclerosis, enrolled in a pregnancy study.

The chain has TRBV5-1 and TRBJ2-3, with 10 positions matching TRBD2. Germline V gene data show CDR1 as SGHRS and CDR2 as YFSETQ. CDR3 length: 16 amino acids. The V and J ends lost 2 bases and 4 bases, in that order; junction bases with no gene match: 7. The DNA of the CDR3 is TGCGCCAGCAGCTTACTAGCGGGGAATGGGGCAGATACGCAGTATTTT. Its protein is CASSLLAGNGADTQYF. Drawing the rest from reference TRBV5-1 and TRBJ2-3, the complete variable domain is KAGVTQTPRYLIKTRGQQVTLSCSPISGHRSVSWYQQTPGQGLQFLFEYFSETQRNKGNFPGRFSGRQFSNSRSEMNVSTLELGDSALYLCASSLLAGNGADTQYFGPGTRLTVL.

V is TRBV6-5 and J is TRBJ1-2, with D possibly matching TRBD1 (5 bases). The CDR3 is 13 residues long. Germline V gene data show CDR1 as MNHEY and CDR2 as SVGAGI. Trimming left V 6 bases short and J 8 bases short, with 16 bases between. CDR3 sequence (DNA): TGTGCCAGCAGACCGGGCCTCAAGGGGGGCTACACCTTC. It specifies CASRPGLKGGYTF.

The rearrangement joins TRBV7-3 to TRBJ1-1; the match to TRBD1 covers 7 bases. CDR3 size: 13 residues. Trimming removed 4 bases from V and 5 bases from J; junction bases left unmatched: 4. Germline CDR1 is SGHTA and CDR2 is FQGTGA. CDR3 in DNA: TGTGCCAGCAGCTCAGGGGGGTATACTGAAGCTTTCTTT. Amino acid sequence: CASSSGGYTEAFF.

In its sample, this clone was seen once. V is TRBV5-5 and J is TRBJ1-5; 8 positions match TRBD1. The germline V gene has CDR1 SGHKS and CDR2 YYEKEE (reference sequence). The CDR3 is 15 residues long. V lost 6 bases to trimming and J lost 2 bases; unmatched junction nucleotides: 7. In nucleotides, the CDR3 is TGTGCCAGCACCCTGGGACAGGCCGGCAATCAGCCCCAGCATTTT. Amino acid sequence: CASTLGQAGNQPQHF.

The gene calls are TRBV9 and TRBJ2-6; maybe TRBD1 (6 bases). Trimming left V 4 bases short and J 1 base short, with 18 bases between. Germline loops: CDR1 SGDLS, CDR2 YYNGEE. The CDR3 has 18 amino acids. CDR3 sequence reads: CASSPRGTNRSGANVLTF. The CDR3 nucleotides are TGTGCCAGCAGCCCAAGGGGGACAAACCGGTCTGGGGCCAACGTCCTGACTTTC. The full variable domain, completed using reference TRBV9 and TRBJ2-6, is DSGVTQTPKHLITATGQRVTLRCSPRSGDLSVYWYQQSLDQGLQFLIQYYNGEERAKGNILERFSAQQFPDLHSELNLSSLELGDSALYFCASSPRGTNRSGANVLTFGAGSRLTVL.

The J gene is TRBJ1-5, the V gene TRBV15; D gene uncertain. This CDR3 has 15 amino acids. CDR1 and CDR2 (germline): LNHNV, YYDKDF (reference sequence). V lost 3 bases, J lost 1 base, and 10 bases lay in between. The CDR3 region is CATSSTTVSNQPQHF. The CDR3 DNA is TGTGCCACCAGCAGTACCACGGTGAGCAATCAGCCCCAGCATTTT.